This paragraph reports one T cell receptor beta chain. The data stem from a study of OX40 agonist ivuxolimab in advanced cancers. Measured with immunoSEQ multiplex PCR; TCRdb has only the in-frame clones, and not every one. This sample carries around 62,000 clones, approximately 82% of them seen once, and the ten largest clones take 2.4%. The V and J ends lost 1 base and 1 base respectively, with 17 bases between them. This CDR3 spans 19 amino acids. Germline-derived CDR1 and CDR2 are SGHVS and FQNEAQ. Sequenced material: CD4+ or CD8+ T cells sorted from blood, taken in a trial of the OX40 agonist ivuxolimab. V usage is TRBV7-8 and J usage is TRBJ2-6, with a weak D call TRBD2 (6 bases). The origin of this receptor is an adult with an advanced solid tumor such as melanoma, head and neck, liver or kidney cancer. The CDR3 region has the DNA TGTGCCAGCAGCTTAGGCGCCGCGGGACTGGGATCTGGGGCCAACGTCCTGACTTTC. It is translated as CASSLGAAGLGSGANVLTF.